This TCR beta chain derives from a study of blood T cells in healthy people across ages. In its sample, this clonotype was seen many times. The authors ran a second PCR of 7 to 11 cycles using a sample-barcoded 5' primer and a J-beta primer mix. Every sample produced at least 2.5 million CDR3-containing paired-end reads. TCRdb re-called the 5' RACE reads with MiXCR, one entry per CDR3 protein. The sample lists about 1 million distinct CDR3 sequences; under 55% were seen once. The specimen was blood. This receptor was taken from a woman aged 55-69 years in good health.

The CDR3 protein is CSARGILRTGDTQYF. The CDR3 DNA follows: TGCAGTGCTAGAGGAATTTTAAGGACAGGCGATACGCAGTATTTT. V is TRBV20-1 and J is TRBJ2-3; 7 bases match TRBD1. CDR1 DFQATT and CDR2 SNEGSKA come from the germline V gene (reference sequence). The CDR3 loop spans 15 amino acids. V shed 1 base, J shed 6 bases, and the junction held 10 bases outside the gene matches.